The clone carrying this TCR beta chain was seen ten or more times. The data stem from a study of T cells in Graves' hyperthyroidism and ophthalmopathy. There are 14 residues in the CDR3. Germline values: CDR1 MDHEN, CDR2 SYDVKM. Trimming pared 8 bases from V and 2 bases from J, leaving 16 bases between. TCR beta CDR3 regions were amplified from RNA. First-round RT-PCR of the TCR CDR3 relied on the HTBI primer set. TCRdb processed the multiplex PCR reads anew with MiXCR; each CDR3 protein has one entry. The sample shows 500,000 to 650,000 distinct CDR3 sequences, 14% of them seen only once. Graves' hyperthyroidism was deemed stable absent ophthalmopathy progression within 18 months. Clinical symptoms, serum thyroxine and TRAb, thyroid ultrasound and orbital computed tomography were used for the diagnoses.

The source is a middle-aged woman with Graves' hyperthyroidism. The rearrangement joins TRBV28 to TRBJ2-7; D tentatively fits TRBD1 or TRBD2 (5 bases each). Material: blood. The DNA of the CDR3 is TGTGCCAGCCTCATGGGGGAGACCCCCTACGAGCAGTACTTC. Protein: CASLMGETPYEQYF.